A single sample gave rise to the 4 T cell receptor beta chains below, sequenced in a study of blood T cell repertoires in COVID-19. Using immunoSEQ multiplex PCR, the repertoire was profiled, and TCRdb retains in-frame clones only, with some absent. This sample has approximately 100,000 clones, with 75% to 90% found just once. Sequenced material: peripheral blood. The receptor source for this set is a woman older than 75 with acute or convalescent COVID-19.

This clone was seen only once. This chain connects TRBV5-1 to TRBJ1-1, with 12 bases matching TRBD1. V dropped 5 bases and J dropped 11; count of bases not matched to a gene: 10. Germline lookup yields CDR1 SGHRS and CDR2 YFSETQ. The CDR3 sequence is 14 residues long. The chain's CDR3 is CASRSGQGARNAFF. CDR3 DNA: TGCGCCAGCAGGTCGGGACAGGGGGCGCGGAACGCTTTCTTT.

The chain joins TRBV11-2 to TRBJ2-1; weak D call: TRBD1 (5 bases). The CDR3 totals 14 residues. Trimming removed 5 bases at V and 8 bases at J, with 16 bases between. Germline lookup yields CDR1 SGHAT and CDR2 FQNNGV. CDR3 nucleotide sequence: TGTGCCAGCAGCGCGCAAATGGGGCCCGATGAGCAGTTCTTC. It is translated as CASSAQMGPDEQFF. The variable domain in full, with the rest retrieved from reference TRBV11-2 and TRBJ2-1, is EAGVAQSPRYKIIEKRQSVAFWCNPISGHATLYWYQQILGQGPKLLIQFQNNGVVDDSQLPKDRFSAERLKGVDSTLKIQPAKLEDSAVYLCASSAQMGPDEQFFGPGTRLTVL.

The chain recombines TRBV5-1 with TRBJ1-1, with 9 bases aligning to TRBD1. Germline CDR1 SGHRS, CDR2 YFSETQ. The CDR3 has 16 residues. The trim removed 7 bases at V and 0 bases at J, leaving 10 bases unmatched. CDR3 residues: CASPPGTGKMNTEAFF. The CDR3 region has the DNA TGCGCCAGCCCCCCCGGGACAGGGAAGATGAACACTGAAGCTTTCTTT.

The chain joins TRBV15 to TRBJ1-5; TRBD1 aligns across 10 bases. CDR1 and CDR2 (germline): LNHNV, YYDKDF (reference sequence). V dropped 3 bases and J dropped 7; count of bases not matched to a gene: 6. This CDR3 region has 15 residues. The CDR3 DNA follows: TGTGCCACCAGCAGCGACAGGGGGCAGTGGCAGCCCCAGCATTTT. Protein sequence: CATSSDRGQWQPQHF.